Below, 25 T cell receptor beta chains from the same sample are listed, as sequenced in a study of blood T cell repertoires in COVID-19. The repertoire was sequenced with immunoSEQ multiplex PCR; TCRdb's copy has only in-frame clones and lacks some. The sample includes some 200,000 clones, approximately 80% of them seen just once. The sample was peripheral blood. Receptors were obtained from a woman aged 80 or over with active or convalescent COVID-19.

The rearrangement links TRBV7-9 to TRBJ2-2; a possible D gene is TRBD2 (6 bases). This CDR3 region has 14 residues. The germline V and J ends were trimmed by 8 bases and 1 base, with 11 bases remaining between them. Germline V gene data show CDR1 as SEHNR and CDR2 as FQNEAQ (reference sequence). CDR3 amino acids: CASVAGLNTGELFF. DNA for the CDR3: TGTGCCAGCGTGGCGGGACTGAACACCGGGGAGCTGTTTTTT.

The rearrangement links TRBV29-1 to TRBJ2-7; TRBD1 aligns across 9 bases. The CDR3 has 11 residues. Trimming took 4 bases from V and 8 from J; bases not matched to a gene: 3. The germline V gene has CDR1 SQVTM and CDR2 ANQGSEA. CDR3 sequence (DNA): TGCAGCGTTGCTACAGGGGGCAAGCAGTACTTC. Its protein is CSVATGGKQYF.

This clone appeared once. CDR3 protein: CASTVKTGGSYSPLHF. The CDR3 DNA follows: TGTGCCAGCACCGTCAAGACAGGGGGTTCCTATTCACCCCTCCACTTT. The V call is TRBV27, the J call TRBJ1-6; TRBD1 agrees at 9 bases. Trimming removed 7 bases from V and 8 bases from J; junction bases left unmatched: 12. This CDR3 is built from 16 residues. CDR1 MNHEY and CDR2 SMNVEV come from the germline V gene (reference sequence).

The chain uses TRBV11-3 and TRBJ2-3, with TRBD2 as a possible D gene (6 bases). Germline values: CDR1 SGHNT, CDR2 YENEEA. CDR3 size: 15 residues. Trimming took off 0 bases at V and 3 bases at J, with 10 bases between the two ends. The CDR3 DNA sequence: TGTGCCAGCAGCTTAGATTTGGAGGGAACAGATACGCAGTATTTT. It specifies CASSLDLEGTDTQYF.

This rearrangement joins TRBV27 to TRBJ2-7; the D gene is possibly TRBD2 (5 bases). CDR1 and CDR2 (germline): MNHEY, SMNVEV (reference sequence). Trimming took off 6 bases at V and 0 bases at J, with 12 bases between the two ends. The CDR3 is made up of 14 amino acids. The CDR3 reads CASRVVGSSYEQYF. The CDR3 coding sequence is TGTGCCAGCAGGGTGGTTGGGAGCTCCTACGAGCAGTACTTC.

The chain has TRBV6-2 or TRBV6-3 and TRBJ1-1; weak D call: TRBD1 (6 bases). This CDR3 has 13 residues. V shed 0 bases and J shed 10 bases, with 12 bases lying between them. CDR1 is MNHEY and CDR2 is SVGEGT in the germline V gene. This chain's CDR3 is CASSYSQGQAAFF. The CDR3 DNA is TGTGCCAGCAGTTACTCCCAGGGGCAGGCAGCTTTCTTT.

The chain combines TRBV11-3 with TRBJ2-1, with 9 bases aligning to TRBD2. Germline V gene lookup returns CDR1 SGHNT and CDR2 YENEEA. V trimming: 5 bases; J trimming: 5 bases; junction bases outside the gene matches: 7. This CDR3 spans 15 amino acids. The CDR3 reads CASSPSGGRDNEQFF. CDR3 DNA sequence: TGTGCCAGCAGCCCAAGCGGGGGGAGGGACAATGAGCAGTTCTTC.

On this clone: The same CDR3 is also encoded by other DNA sequences in this sample. This chain uses TRBV7-2 with TRBJ2-1, with D unclear. Per the germline V gene, CDR1 is SGHTA and CDR2 is FQGNSA. This CDR3 spans 16 amino acids. V was cut by 1 base and J by 0 bases, with 10 bases left in between. CDR3 in amino acids: CASSLDGGSSYNEQFF. CDR3 sequence (DNA): TGTGCCAGCAGCTTAGATGGTGGCAGCTCCTACAATGAGCAGTTCTTC.

CDR3 in amino acids: CASSLPGLAGKKYEQYF. The CDR3 DNA follows: TGTGCCAGCAGCTTACCGGGACTAGCGGGAAAAAAGTACGAGCAGTACTTC. V and J are TRBV7-2 and TRBJ2-7, with 13 bases lining up with TRBD2. Germline loops: CDR1 SGHTA, CDR2 FQGNSA. V trimming: 2 bases; J trimming: 4 bases; junction bases outside the gene matches: 8. This CDR3 spans 17 amino acids.

The V gene is TRBV27, the J gene TRBJ2-7; 7 bases are shared with TRBD1. CDR1 and CDR2 (germline): MNHEY, SMNVEV (reference sequence). Unmatched junction bases numbered 22, after V lost 6 bases and J lost 2 bases. The CDR3 is made up of 19 amino acids. The CDR3 region is CASRHDRADSDHLPYEQYF. Here the CDR3 DNA reads TGTGCCAGCAGGCACGACAGGGCAGATTCTGACCACCTACCCTACGAGCAGTACTTC.

V usage is TRBV5-1 and J usage is TRBJ2-2, with 7 bases lining up with TRBD1. V lost 1 base to trimming and J lost 0 bases; unmatched junction nucleotides: 3. Per the germline V gene, CDR1 is SGHRS and CDR2 is YFSETQ. The CDR3 runs to 16 residues. The CDR3, as DNA: TGCGCCAGCAGCTTGTTGACAGGGACGAACACCGGGGAGCTGTTTTTT. It encodes CASSLLTGTNTGELFF.

The genes are TRBV10-2 and TRBJ1-5, with D perhaps TRBD1 (6 bases). The CDR3 consists of 14 residues. Germline V gene lookup returns CDR1 WSHSY and CDR2 SAAADI. V shed 3 bases and J shed 3 bases, with 9 bases lying between them. CDR3 region: CASSDRDINQPQHF. The CDR3 DNA is TGCGCCAGCAGTGACCGGGACATCAATCAGCCCCAGCATTTT.

The rearrangement joins TRBV6-4 to TRBJ2-1; D remains unclear. V lost 4 bases, J lost 9 bases, and 13 bases lay in between. CDR1 and CDR2 from the germline V gene are MRHNA and SNTAGT. This CDR3 comprises 13 residues. The CDR3 here is CASSATVLGEQFF. In DNA, the CDR3 is TGTGCCAGCAGTGCGACTGTTCTGGGTGAGCAGTTCTTC.

The chain combines TRBV11-2 with TRBJ2-3; a possible D gene is TRBD2 (6 bases). With 3 bases removed from V and 3 bases from J, the gap between germline ends came to 13 bases. The CDR3 is 15 amino acids. Per the germline V gene, CDR1 is SGHAT and CDR2 is FQNNGV. CDR3 DNA sequence: TGTGCCAGCAGCTTTGAAACTAGCCGGACAGATACGCAGTATTTT. Translating it yields CASSFETSRTDTQYF. The full variable domain, in which reference TRBV11-2 and TRBJ2-3 provide the parts outside the CDR3, is EAGVAQSPRYKIIEKRQSVAFWCNPISGHATLYWYQQILGQGPKLLIQFQNNGVVDDSQLPKDRFSAERLKGVDSTLKIQPAKLEDSAVYLCASSFETSRTDTQYFGPGTRLTVL.

The V gene is TRBV5-1, the J gene TRBJ2-2; 9 nucleotides agree with TRBD1. The CDR3 consists of 16 residues. Looked up from germline, CDR1 is SGHRS and CDR2 is YFSETQ. V lost 3 bases, J lost 3 bases, and 6 bases stayed unmatched. The CDR3 is CASSSRTGADTGELFF. The CDR3 DNA reads TGCGCCAGCAGCTCCCGGACAGGGGCGGACACCGGGGAGCTGTTTTTT.

V is TRBV5-1 and J is TRBJ1-3; 10 nucleotides align to TRBD1. This CDR3 has 16 amino acids. CDR1 is SGHRS, CDR2 YFSETQ, per germline. Germline trimming cut 2 bases from V and 4 bases from J; bases unmatched to any gene: 6. CDR3 nucleotide sequence: TGCGCCAGCAGCTTCACCGGGGGACAGGGGGGAAACACCATATATTTT. It codes for CASSFTGGQGGNTIYF.

This clone was detected only a few times. This rearrangement joins TRBV4-3 to TRBJ2-1; TRBD1 is a possible D gene (6 bases). V was shortened by 5 bases and J by 5 bases, with 16 bases between the two germline ends. The CDR3 extends over 15 amino acids. Germline values: CDR1 LGHNA, CDR2 YSLEER. As DNA, the CDR3 is TGCGCCAGCAGCGCAGACTATCAGGGGAACAATGAGCAGTTCTTC. It yields the protein CASSADYQGNNEQFF.

This clone came up a few times. The chain recombines TRBV27 with TRBJ2-7, with 9 bases lining up with TRBD1. This CDR3 is built from 17 residues. Germline V gene sequence: CDR1 MNHEY, CDR2 SMNVEV (reference sequence). J gave up 2 bases and V 8 bases, and 16 bases lay outside the gene matches. The CDR3 coding sequence is TGTGCCAGCGCCAGGGACAGGGTGGGAACTTTCACCTACGAGCAGTACTTC. Translated: CASARDRVGTFTYEQYF.

This chain connects TRBV19 to TRBJ2-7; 8 bases fit TRBD1. V shed 5 bases, J shed 3 bases, and the junction held 15 bases outside the gene matches. Germline values: CDR1 LNHDA, CDR2 SQIVND (reference sequence). CDR3 length: 17 amino acids. The CDR3 DNA reads TGTGCCAGTAGTGGGGAGAGACAGGGGACAAGGGGCTACGAGCAGTACTTC. Translated, it gives CASSGERQGTRGYEQYF.

The genes are TRBV7-9 and TRBJ1-2; a possible D gene is TRBD1 (5 bases). CDR3 length equals 15 residues. V shed 0 bases and J shed 4 bases, with 12 bases lying between them. Per germline, CDR1 SEHNR and CDR2 FQNEAQ (reference sequence). The CDR3 region is CASSLARAALYGYTF. The CDR3 DNA reads as TGTGCCAGCAGCTTAGCCAGGGCGGCCCTCTATGGCTACACCTTC.

The chain carries TRBV15 and TRBJ2-5; D is possibly TRBD1 (8 bases). The V end was cut by 2 bases, the J end by 5 bases, with 15 bases between. The CDR3 length is 15 residues. Germline V gene sequence: CDR1 LNHNV, CDR2 YYDKDF (reference sequence). CDR3 DNA sequence: TGTGCCACCAGCAGAAGCTACAGGGGGGGTGAGACCCAGTACTTC. The encoded protein is CATSRSYRGGETQYF. The complete variable domain, with remaining parts taken from reference TRBV15 and TRBJ2-5, reads DAMVIQNPRYQVTQFGKPVTLSCSQTLNHNVMYWYQQKSSQAPKLLFHYYDKDFNNEADTPDNFQSRRPNTSFCFLDIRSPGLGDTAMYLCATSRSYRGGETQYFGPGTRLLVL.

This sequence joins TRBV11-3 and TRBJ2-1; 16 nucleotides agree with TRBD2. V trimming: 4 bases; J trimming: 9 bases; junction bases outside the gene matches: 9. Germline CDR1 reads SGHNT; CDR2 reads YENEEA. The CDR3 covers 17 residues. The CDR3 DNA reads as TGTGCCAGCAGCTCGGGACTAGCGGGAGGGCCAGGGGGTGAGCAGTTCTTC. Translated: CASSSGLAGGPGGEQFF.

V is TRBV27 and J is TRBJ2-7, with 14 nucleotides matching TRBD2. Germline V gene lookup returns CDR1 MNHEY and CDR2 SMNVEV (reference sequence). There are 14 residues in the CDR3. Trimming took 4 bases from V and 6 from J; bases not matched to a gene: 2. For the CDR3, the DNA is TGTGCCAGCAGTTCAGGACTAGCGGGGGGCGAGCAGTACTTC. This translates into CASSSGLAGGEQYF.

This chain joins TRBV27 and TRBJ1-1, with 7 bases identical to TRBD1. CDR1 and CDR2 from the germline V gene are MNHEY and SMNVEV (reference sequence). Unmatched junction bases numbered 3, after V lost 3 bases and J lost 2 bases. The CDR3 consists of 14 residues. The CDR3 DNA follows: TGTGCCAGCAGTTTCTACAGGGGTAACACTGAAGCTTTCTTT. It translates to CASSFYRGNTEAFF.

The gene calls are TRBV7-9 and TRBJ1-1; D uncertain. The CDR3 has 14 amino acids. V dropped 6 bases and J dropped 1 base, with 12 bases sitting between them. Germline CDR1 is SEHNR and CDR2 is FQNEAQ (reference sequence). The CDR3 DNA follows: TGTGCCAGCAGTCCTGGACTCAAGAACACTGAAGCTTTCTTT. Translation: CASSPGLKNTEAFF.